The 16 T cell receptor beta chains below come from one sample, sequenced in a study of cytomegalovirus exposure and HLA in healthy donors. Primers: 60 Vbeta forward and 13 Jbeta reverse. Libraries were prepared by immunoSEQ multiplex PCR; TCRdb keeps only in-frame clonotypes and omits some of them. Counted here are about 240,000 clones, 80% to 85% occurring once; the ten biggest clones make up almost 8%. Sequenced material: PBMCs. The source of these receptors is an older woman in good health and CMV-seropositive.

V usage is TRBV11-2 and J usage is TRBJ2-3, with a possible D match to TRBD2 (5 bases). The CDR3 totals 15 residues. The germline V gene encodes CDR1 SGHAT and CDR2 FQNNGV. Deletions cut 2 bases from V and 0 bases from J, with 9 bases between. The CDR3 region is CASSLTWESTDTQYF. Written as DNA, the CDR3 is TGTGCCAGCAGCTTAACGTGGGAGAGCACAGATACGCAGTATTTT.

V is TRBV6-4 and J is TRBJ2-7; D gene uncertain. The CDR3 length is 15 residues. Per the germline V gene, CDR1 is MRHNA and CDR2 is SNTAGT. V shed 2 bases and J shed 1 base, with 12 bases lying between them. The CDR3 is CASSDPTRKSYEQYF. CDR3 DNA sequence: TGTGCCAGCAGTGACCCAACGAGGAAGTCCTACGAGCAGTACTTC.

This chain joins TRBV28 and TRBJ1-2; 9 nucleotides align to TRBD1. From germline, CDR1 is MDHEN and CDR2 SYDVKM. V lost 6 bases to trimming and J lost 1 base; unmatched junction nucleotides: 9. The CDR3 covers 16 residues. CDR3 DNA: TGTGCCAGCAGACCCGGGACAGGGATCCTTAACTATGGCTACACCTTC. Amino acids: CASRPGTGILNYGYTF.

As regards this clone: Additional DNA sequences in this sample encode the identical CDR3. This chain joins TRBV5-1 and TRBJ1-1, with D maybe TRBD1 (5 bases). CDR3 length: 14 residues. The V gene lost 4 bases and the J gene lost 0 bases, with 10 bases spanning the gap. CDR1 SGHRS and CDR2 YFSETQ come from the germline V gene. DNA for the CDR3: TGCGCCAGCAGCCCGGGGGGGGTGAACACTGAAGCTTTCTTT. Its translation is CASSPGGVNTEAFF.

This chain uses TRBV19 with TRBJ2-1; a weak D match, TRBD2 (5 bases). V dropped 0 bases and J dropped 2 bases, with 11 bases sitting between them. This CDR3 contains 16 residues. Germline V gives CDR1 LNHDA, CDR2 SQIVND (reference sequence). The DNA for the CDR3 is TGTGCCAGTAGTATAGATCTCCAGCGGACCTACAATGAGCAGTTCTTC. Translation gives CASSIDLQRTYNEQFF.

This chain links TRBV18 with TRBJ2-5; no reliable D call. The end of the DNA is better explained by TRBJ2-7, so the J call may be wrong. Germline V gene data show CDR1 as KGHSH and CDR2 as LQKENI. CDR3 size: 13 residues. The CDR3 loop is CASSPSGFYEQYF. As DNA, the CDR3 is TGTGCCAGCTCACCATCAGGATTCTACGAGCAGTACTTC.

The chain combines TRBV5-4 with TRBJ1-1, with D possibly TRBD1 on 6 matching bases. Trimming took 3 bases from V and 4 from J, leaving 22 bases between them. The CDR3 contains 17 residues. From germline, CDR1 is SGHNT and CDR2 YYREEE (reference sequence). The DNA for the CDR3 is TGTGCCAGCAGCTCAGGGGTATCGGCGGCCGTTGCCACTGAAGCTTTCTTT. Translated: CASSSGVSAAVATEAFF.

The chain's CDR3 is CASDDRQGISYEQYF. The CDR3 coding sequence is TGTGCCAGCGACGATCGACAGGGAATCTCCTACGAGCAGTACTTC. The chain joins TRBV28 to TRBJ2-7, with 7 bases matching TRBD1. Germline trimming cut 8 bases from V and 0 bases from J; bases unmatched to any gene: 10. The CDR3 loop spans 15 amino acids. Germline V gene lookup returns CDR1 MDHEN and CDR2 SYDVKM.

Written as DNA, the CDR3 is TGTGCCAGCAGCCGACAGGGCAGCTCCTACGAGCAGTACTTC. It encodes CASSRQGSSYEQYF. This rearrangement joins TRBV7-9 to TRBJ2-7; TRBD1 matches at 7 bases. This CDR3 is 14 amino acids long. The germline gives CDR1 SEHNR, CDR2 FQNEAQ (reference sequence). V dropped 5 bases and J dropped 0; count of bases not matched to a gene: 4. The whole variable domain, filled in from reference TRBV7-9 and TRBJ2-7, reads DTGVSQNPRHKITKRGQNVTFRCDPISEHNRLYWYRQTLGQGPEFLTYFQNEAQLEKSRLLSDRFSAERPKGSFSTLEIQRTEQGDSAMYLCASSRQGSSYEQYFGPGTRLTVT.

The rearrangement uses TRBV7-9 and TRBJ1-5; TRBD1 aligns across 8 bases. Germline values: CDR1 SEHNR, CDR2 FQNEAQ (reference sequence). The V and J ends lost 3 bases and 1 base, in that order; junction bases with no gene match: 8. This CDR3 has 17 amino acids. The CDR3 coding sequence is TGTGCCAGCAGCTTTGCCGGGACAGGAAGGAGCAATCAGCCCCAGCATTTT. Translating gives CASSFAGTGRSNQPQHF.

V usage is TRBV21-1 and J usage is TRBJ2-7; the D call in the table, TRBD2, was not verified against the DNA. TRBV21-1 is a documented pseudogene. This CDR3 is 15 amino acids long. The CDR3 DNA sequence: TGTGCCAGCAGCAAAGGGCGGGAGAGGTCGTCCGAGCAGTACTTC. Its translation: CASSKGRERSSEQYF.

The CDR3 spells CASSLWLEGQDTQYF. Written as DNA, the CDR3 is TGTGCCAGCAGCTTATGGTTGGAGGGGCAAGATACGCAGTATTTT. The chain combines TRBV7-8 with TRBJ2-3; tentatively, D is TRBD2 (6 bases). CDR3 length equals 15 residues. With 2 bases removed from V and 5 bases from J, the gap between germline ends came to 14 bases. From germline, CDR1 is SGHVS and CDR2 FQNEAQ.

The chain recombines TRBV9 with TRBJ2-7, with D perhaps TRBD2 (7 bases). Germline CDR1 SGDLS, CDR2 YYNGEE. This CDR3 has 14 amino acids. V lost 0 bases and J 6 bases, leaving 13 bases between the germline ends. Here the CDR3 reads CASSVVGGGSEQYF. In DNA, the CDR3 is TGTGCCAGCAGCGTAGTGGGGGGCGGGAGCGAGCAGTACTTC.

J is TRBJ2-7 and V is TRBV6-1, with D perhaps matching TRBD2 (5 bases). The germline V gene encodes CDR1 MNHNS and CDR2 SASEGT. The CDR3 consists of 15 residues. Trimming cost V 1 base and J 0 bases, with 10 bases left between them. Here the CDR3 reads CASSEGTSSSYEQYF. The CDR3 DNA reads TGTGCCAGCAGTGAAGGGACTTCTAGCTCCTACGAGCAGTACTTC.

Only a few counts were recorded for this clone. The rearrangement joins TRBV29-1 to TRBJ2-7; no firm D call. There are 10 residues in the CDR3. Trimming shortened V by 5 bases and J by 6 bases, and 8 bases separated the two germline ends. Germline CDR1 is SQVTM and CDR2 is ANQGSEA. Here the CDR3 DNA reads TGCAGCGTTTACGGCGGCGAGCAGTACTTC. Amino acid sequence: CSVYGGEQYF.

V gene TRBV27 combines with J gene TRBJ2-5; TRBD2 aligns across 7 bases. The germline V gene has CDR1 MNHEY and CDR2 SMNVEV (reference sequence). The V and J ends lost 1 base and 5 bases, in that order; junction bases with no gene match: 4. The CDR3 consists of 14 residues. The CDR3 DNA reads TGTGCCAGCAGTTTATTGGGAGGGATGGAGACCCAGTACTTC. This gives the protein CASSLLGGMETQYF.